Listed here are 3 T cell receptor beta chains from one sample, sequenced in a study of shared clonotypes between healthy human individuals. The repertoire was sequenced with immunoSEQ multiplex PCR; TCRdb's copy has only in-frame clones and lacks some. The data show about 1 million clones, about 75% seen once. The specimen sequenced was memory CD4+ T cells sorted from blood. Specified subset: CD45RA-negative fraction. These receptors were obtained from a man between 18 and 29 years old in good health.

Comment on this clone: Other DNA sequences in this sample translate to the same CDR3. This chain uses TRBV28 with TRBJ1-5; 7 positions match TRBD1. The ends lost 6 bases at V and 2 bases at J; junction bases unmatched: 7. The germline V gene encodes CDR1 MDHEN and CDR2 SYDVKM. The CDR3 is 15 residues long. CDR3 sequence reads: CASSLQGGGNQPQHF. The CDR3 nucleotides read TGTGCCAGCAGCCTCCAGGGGGGCGGCAATCAGCCCCAGCATTTT.

This rearrangement joins TRBV29-1 to TRBJ1-5; 8 bases are shared with TRBD1. CDR3 length: 15 residues. The trim removed 7 bases at V and 6 bases at J, leaving 14 bases unmatched. The germline CDR1 and CDR2 sequences are SQVTM and ANQGSEA. The CDR3 reads CSASSGQGQAQPQHF. Here the CDR3 DNA reads TGCAGCGCCTCAAGCGGGCAGGGACAGGCTCAGCCCCAGCATTTT. Together with reference TRBV29-1 and TRBJ1-5, the CDR3 gives the full variable domain: SAVISQKPSRDICQRGTSLTIQCQVDSQVTMMFWYRQQPGQSLTLIATANQGSEATYESGFVIDKFPISRPNLTFSTLTVSNMSPEDSSIYLCSASSGQGQAQPQHFGDGTRLSIL.

To note about this clone: This CDR3 is also generated by other DNA sequences in the sample. The chain joins TRBV19 to TRBJ1-5, with a possible D match to TRBD1 (5 bases). V lost 2 bases and J lost 4, with 9 bases in between. This CDR3 has 14 residues. Germline assignment: CDR1 LNHDA and CDR2 SQIVND (reference sequence). CDR3 coding DNA: TGTGCCAGTAGTATAAGAGGGGATAATCAGCCCCAGCATTTT. Protein: CASSIRGDNQPQHF. Supplemented by reference TRBV19 and TRBJ1-5, the full variable domain reads DGGITQSPKYLFRKEGQNVTLSCEQNLNHDAMYWYRQDPGQGLRLIYYSQIVNDFQKGDIAEGYSVSREKKESFPLTVTSAQKNPTAFYLCASSIRGDNQPQHFGDGTRLSIL.